This T cell receptor (beta chain) was found in a study of blood T cells in healthy people across ages (dated by TCRdb to the mid-2010s). In terms of the full investigation: In model experiments, template switching captured about one uniquely barcoded TCR beta cDNA molecule for every two T cells. To track age-related changes in TCR beta repertoire diversity, the study relied on deep sequencing normalized with unique cDNA molecular identifiers. Donors were grouped into four age groups: young (average about 15 years), middle-aged (39), aged (around 56) and long-lived (just over 80). To avoid experimental bias, donors of different ages were randomly spread across the sequencing lanes. Using the same blood draw, the study looked at two additional independent replicas of 1 million unique cDNA reads for two donors, one aged 18 to 30 and the other aged 80 or older. Overall study outcomes, separate from this receptor: Because donor CMV infection status was unknown, age-related changes in expanded clonotypes were potentially confounded. As age increased, observed TCR beta diversity per million T cells dropped in a roughly linear way, and a significant reduction was already evident by age about 40. There was a strong correlation between observed TCR beta diversity and the percentage of naive T cells measured by flow cytometry. Conclusive comparison of naive and antigen-experienced compartments was prevented by the profiling of bulk unsorted PBMCs. Compared with the aged group, the long-lived group had more naive CD4+ T cells, fewer expanded clones and increased TCR diversity, a pattern suggesting age selection. Estimates of total diversity based on one million sequenced T cells were considered lower bounds and underestimates.

The library was produced with 5' RACE. A second PCR of roughly 6 to 11 cycles was performed with a sample-barcoded 5' primer and a J-beta primer mix. Each TCR beta cDNA molecule received a unique molecular identifier from a template-switch 5' adaptor carrying 12 random nucleotides. Each sample yielded at least 2.5 million CDR3-containing paired-end reads. The Mint cDNA synthesis kit, primed by a TRBC-specific oligonucleotide, was used to synthesize first-strand cDNA from all RNA. All cDNA was treated with uracil-DNA glycosylase and then went through a first 18-cycle PCR with the universal primers M1SS and BC2_uni_R. The published analysis was carried out like this. For normalization, 1 million high-quality reads, each with a distinct molecular identifier, were randomly selected from each sample. Instead of being binned into consensus sequences, reads that shared molecular identifiers were thrown out. MiTCR, with a Q25 quality threshold and the strictest error-elimination algorithm, was used for CDR3 identification, clonotype clustering and error correction. A nonparametric unseen species model using Euler transformation provided a lower-bound estimate of total TCR beta diversity. The raw public reads went through TCRdb reprocessing: fastp at Q25, MiXCR clone calling, in-frame beta chains kept. Records with the same CDR3 protein are collapsed into one entry carrying the most frequent genes and DNA. The authors' filters were not applied to this entry. Within this sample are over 1,500,000 distinct CDR3 sequences, with about 39% of them counted one time only. Under 25% of the sample lies in the top ten.

Note on this clonotype: The antigen it binds to is not known. Qualities for individual bases were not recorded, and no much larger clone is one base off.

Systemically healthy Caucasian individuals from Russia, some 40 in total and aged about 6 to 100 years, were included as donors. Each donor gave about 11 milliliters of peripheral blood, drawn into EDTA-treated Vacutainer tubes. Ficoll-Paque density-gradient centrifugation was used to isolate PBMCs, with at least 6.5 million per sample. Total RNA, at least 6 micrograms per sample, was extracted from PBMCs with Trizol reagent. Naive CD45RAhigh/CD27high T cell percentages were measured by flow cytometry on a PBMC aliquot from every donor. CDR1 LNHNV and CDR2 YYDKDF were looked up in the germline V gene (reference sequence). The CDR3 runs 16 residues from the cysteine to the phenylalanine. The entry retains the CDR3 DNA only, 48 bases that are in frame from base 1. Here V drops 0 bases and J drops 7 bases, and the junction holds 8 bases not matched to any gene.

The chain uses TRBV15 and TRBJ1-4; 7 bases in between match TRBD1. The source material was blood. This clonotype originated in a human donor in good health. The CDR3 sequence is CATSRDRGGAGEKLFF. The bases are TGTGCCACCAGCAGAGATCGAGGGGGCGCCGGTGAAAAACTGTTTTTT.